This T cell receptor (beta chain) is from a study of T cell changes during pregnancy in multiple sclerosis. A single count supports this clone. The CDR3 contains 15 residues. Trimming took 7 bases from V and 8 from J, leaving 20 bases between them. Germline V gene data show CDR1 as MDHEN and CDR2 as SYDVKM. Libraries were prepared by immunoSEQ multiplex PCR; TCRdb keeps only in-frame clonotypes and omits some of them. The table shows tens of thousands of clones, with around 94% occurring only once. The source material was peripheral blood, sampled in the third trimester of pregnancy. This receptor was obtained from a female donor in good health, enrolled as a control in a pregnancy study. J is TRBJ1-4 and V is TRBV28; D ambiguous. The CDR3 coding sequence is TGTGCCAGCACACGGGGAGGGCTGGACTGGGAAAAACTGTTTTTT. Translation gives CASTRGGLDWEKLFF. The whole variable domain, filled in from reference TRBV28 and TRBJ1-4, reads DVKVTQSSRYLVKRTGEKVFLECVQDMDHENMFWYRQDPGLGLRLIYFSYDVKMKEKGDIPEGYSVSREKKERFSLILESASTNQTSMYLCASTRGGLDWEKLFFGSGTQLSVL.